The entry below describes one TCR beta chain. Its binding antigen is unknown. No much larger clonotype is one base removed from it; base qualities were not supplied. TCRbeta CDR3 regions were amplified from genomic DNA by means of the immunoSEQ Assay, a bias-controlled multiplex PCR. Per the source publication's procedure: Nucleated cell counts per sample were estimated from amplification of reference gene primers within the assay. Sequence reads were collapsed and filtered to measure the absolute abundance of every unique TCRbeta CDR3 rearrangement. Productive Simpson clonality was computed per sample as the square root of Simpson's diversity index over productive rearrangements. The table was pulled from immuneACCESS by TCRdb, which kept in-frame rearrangements only. Such tables lose some clones; where checked, under half of the loss comes from unresolved V genes, and the rest has no known cause. D and trimming come from the DNA, and the V and J calls and clone size come from that table. This sample gives roughly 280,000 clones in total; roughly 88% of them show up just once. 8% to 13% of the sample belongs to the ten largest clones.

This sample stems from a study of blood T cell repertoires in COVID-19 (TCRdb year 2020). Background for the entire study: The collaborator samples originated in the United States, Italy and Spain and spanned the acute and convalescent phases of COVID-19. The material from the prospective study consisted of cDNA or gDNA derived from T cells, B-cell-depleted T cells, or PBMCs. Subjects who had been exposed to COVID-19, were actively infected with it, or had recovered from it provided the deeply sampled blood TCRbeta repertoires that made up the dataset. A freely available public database, intended as a resource for researchers studying the immune response to SARS-CoV-2, is where the repertoires were released. Samples came from the ongoing ImmuneRACE study (first 160 participants) plus 1,254 subjects from 6 global collaborators. Nearly every sample came with metadata listing a de-identified subject ID, COVID-19 status, age in years and sex. Where available, HLA class I and class II types were taken from metadata supplied by the sample provider and were not determined by assay-based typing.

Each collaborating institution followed its own protocols to collect whole blood in K2EDTA tubes. For TCRbeta analysis, collaborators shipped samples in one of three forms: frozen whole blood, isolated PBMCs, or DNA extracted from either of those sample types. The germline V gene (reference sequence) supplies CDR1 GTSNPN and CDR2 SVGIG. CDR3 length: 15 amino acids, cysteine to phenylalanine. Just the 45-base CDR3 DNA is kept, in frame starting at base 1. V is pruned by 4 bases and J by 4 bases, leaving 12 bases of the junction without a gene match. General study outcomes and caveats: The quantity of clinical and demographic metadata differed by source and by participant and was supplied without curation.

The receptor was derived from a woman aged 65 to 85 with acute or convalescent COVID-19. The V gene is TRBV30 and the J gene is TRBJ1-2; 7 junctional bases match TRBD1. Sequencing was done on a sample of peripheral blood. In nucleotides, the sequence is TGTGCCTGGACATACAGGGGCAATTACCCCTATGGCTACACCTTC. This yields the protein CAWTYRGNYPYGYTF.